This T cell receptor beta chain was obtained from a study of cytomegalovirus exposure and HLA in healthy donors. The study ran its PCR with 60 Vbeta and 13 Jbeta primers. TCRdb's copy holds only in-frame clones and misses some; the assay was immunoSEQ multiplex PCR. The data contain about 150,000 clones, more than 60% of them seen just once; the ten biggest clones take up about 12%. Study observations and caveats: Researchers catalogued around 150 TCR beta chains as cytomegalovirus-associated.

The CDR3 spans 16 residues. Per germline, CDR1 ENHRY and CDR2 SYGVKD. V lost 5 bases to trimming and J lost 1 base; unmatched junction nucleotides: 10. A remark on this clone: Its antigen is unidentified.

V and J are TRBV10-3 and TRBJ1-1, with 7 nucleotides matching TRBD1. The sample consisted of PBMCs. The origin of this receptor is a man between 40 and 49 years old in good health and CMV-seropositive. The CDR3 DNA reads as TGTGCCATCAGTCCTGGGGACAGAAATTCGAACACTGAAGCTTTCTTT. This sequence encodes CAISPGDRNSNTEAFF.